This T cell receptor beta chain was sequenced in a study of identical twins. Overall study findings and caveats: Within beta out-of-frame sequences, the excess sharing observed between twins was weaker. Not following the same donors, the study drew its conclusions from cross-sectional statistical analysis.

Germline CDR1 and CDR2: LGHDT and YNNKEL (reference sequence). The CDR3 extends over 15 amino acids. Trimming left V 4 bases short and J 0 bases short, with 11 bases between. With respect to this clonotype: Its antigen is still unknown.

A universal primer site was incorporated via template switching, and the cDNA contained unique molecular identifiers. TCRdb reprocessed the 5' RACE reads with MiXCR, giving one entry per CDR3 protein. The table shows 450,000 to 600,000 distinct CDR3 sequences, with around 20% occurring only once. The sample was also reused in another study, on yellow fever vaccine responses in identical twins. That study adds: Twins' vaccine T cell response reportedly gave the appearance of partial convergence and partial personalization.

The source of this sequence is a woman under 30 in good health. This chain links TRBV3-1 with TRBJ2-3, with D perhaps matching TRBD2 (6 bases). Sequencing was performed on CD4+ T cells sorted from blood. The CDR3 region is CASSPGSASTDTQYF. CDR3 nucleotide sequence: TGTGCCAGCAGCCCCGGGAGTGCTAGCACAGATACGCAGTATTTT.